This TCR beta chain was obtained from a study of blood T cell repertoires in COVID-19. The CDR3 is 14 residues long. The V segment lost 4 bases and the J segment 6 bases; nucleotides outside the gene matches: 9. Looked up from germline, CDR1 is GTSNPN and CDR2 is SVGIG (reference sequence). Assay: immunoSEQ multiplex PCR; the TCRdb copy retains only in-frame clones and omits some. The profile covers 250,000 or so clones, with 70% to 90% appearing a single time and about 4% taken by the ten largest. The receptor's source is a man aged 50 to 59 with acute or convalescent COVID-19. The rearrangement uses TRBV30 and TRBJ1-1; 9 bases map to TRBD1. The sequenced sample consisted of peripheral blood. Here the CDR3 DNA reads TGTGCCTGGAACTTACAGGGGGCAGGGGCTGAAGCTTTCTTT. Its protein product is CAWNLQGAGAEAFF.